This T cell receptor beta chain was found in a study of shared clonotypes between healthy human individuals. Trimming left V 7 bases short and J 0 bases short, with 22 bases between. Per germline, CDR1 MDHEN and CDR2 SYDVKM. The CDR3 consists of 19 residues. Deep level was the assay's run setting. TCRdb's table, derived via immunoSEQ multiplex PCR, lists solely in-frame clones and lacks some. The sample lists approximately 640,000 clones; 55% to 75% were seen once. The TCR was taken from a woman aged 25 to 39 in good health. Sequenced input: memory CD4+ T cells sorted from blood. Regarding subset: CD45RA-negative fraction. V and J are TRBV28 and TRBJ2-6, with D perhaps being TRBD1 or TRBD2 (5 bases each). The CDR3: CASNSLRGRTISGANVLTF. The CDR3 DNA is TGTGCCAGCAACTCTCTCCGGGGACGGACGATCTCTGGGGCCAACGTCCTGACTTTC.